These 7 T cell receptor beta chains originate from one sample sequenced in a study of shared clonotypes between healthy human individuals. Only in-frame clones appear in the TCRdb table, and some are missing; sequencing was by immunoSEQ multiplex PCR. The sample includes around 550,000 clones, approximately 95% of them seen just once. Terminally differentiated effector memory CD45RA+ cells were left out of the naive CD8 fraction, which was CD45RO-negative and positively selected for CCR7. Sequencing was carried out using naive CD8+ T cells sorted from blood. The receptors were sampled from a woman aged 30 to 39 in good health.

The chain is built from TRBV11-2 and TRBJ1-6; 9 bases fit TRBD1. V lost 0 bases, J lost 6 bases, and 3 bases stayed unmatched. This CDR3 spans 16 amino acids. Germline CDR1 is SGHAT and CDR2 is FQNNGV. CDR3 DNA: TGTGCCAGCAGCTTAGATCGGGACAGGGTTAATTCACCCCTCCACTTT. This translates into CASSLDRDRVNSPLHF.

Only one count was recorded for this clone. V and J are TRBV10-2 and TRBJ2-5; D unresolved. The J call is uncertain, as TRBJ2-7 better fits the DNA end. CDR1 and CDR2 (germline): WSHSY, SAAADI. This CDR3 comprises 11 residues. The CDR3 DNA follows: TGCGCCAGCAGTGAGGGCTACGAGCAGTACTTC. Translating it yields CASSEGYEQYF.

This chain uses TRBV2 with TRBJ2-7; D ambiguous. The CDR3 runs 13 residues. V gave up 6 bases and J gave up 1 base, with 10 bases separating them. Germline values: CDR1 SNHLY, CDR2 FYNNEI. The CDR3 DNA is TGTGCCAGCAGCATAGGCGGTTCCTACGAGCAGTACTTC. It encodes CASSIGGSYEQYF. Variable domain in full (rest from reference TRBV2 and TRBJ2-7): EPEVTQTPSHQVTQMGQEVILRCVPISNHLYFYWYRQILGQKVEFLVSFYNNEISEKSEIFDDQFSVERPDGSNFTLKIRSTKLEDSAMYFCASSIGGSYEQYFGPGTRLTVT.

The chain couples TRBV7-9 to TRBJ2-7; 7 bases align to TRBD2. CDR3 length: 14 residues. Germline CDR1 and CDR2: SEHNR and FQNEAQ (reference sequence). Trimming cost V 5 bases and J 4 bases; bases outside gene matches: 8. The DNA for the CDR3 is TGTGCCAGCAGCCCCGGGGGGTATTCTTACGAGCAGTACTTC. Translation: CASSPGGYSYEQYF.

The chain joins TRBV12-1 to TRBJ1-1; the D call in the table, TRBD1, was not verified against the DNA. TRBV12-1 is a pseudogene locus. The CDR3 is 18 amino acids. CDR3: CASSFAEGRGVMNTEAFF. In DNA form, the CDR3 reads TGTGCCAGCAGCTTTGCCGAGGGCAGGGGGGTTATGAACACTGAAGCTTTCTTT.

The chain joins TRBV28 to TRBJ1-3; no clear D gene. Germline lookup yields CDR1 MDHEN and CDR2 SYDVKM. This CDR3 has 14 residues. The V end lost 2 bases, the J end lost 1 base, and 6 bases lay between the germline ends. The chain's CDR3 is CASSLGRSGNTIYF. CDR3 DNA sequence: TGTGCCAGCAGTTTAGGCAGGTCTGGAAACACCATATATTTT.

The rearrangement uses TRBV27 and TRBJ2-2; 14 bases fit TRBD2. Germline loops: CDR1 MNHEY, CDR2 SMNVEV (reference sequence). This CDR3 contains 16 residues. The ends lost 8 bases at V and 5 bases at J; junction bases unmatched: 7. CDR3 sequence (DNA): TGTGCCAGCGAGGCCGGGACTAGCGGGAGAACCGGGGAGCTGTTTTTT. Encoded protein: CASEAGTSGRTGELFF.